Listed below are T cell receptor beta chains from one sample, sequenced in a study of metastatic and nonmetastatic thyroid tumors. TCRdb re-called clones from the PCR reads using MiXCR. The table records approximately 84,000 clones, 14% to 15% of them present only once. The sequencing input was blood. Source of these receptors: a female donor with papillary thyroid cancer or a benign thyroid nodule (not recorded which). Some clones in this sample may be carry-over from other donors' samples. CDR3s include the opening cysteine and the closing phenylalanine or tryptophan. A D gene is named only where the DNA matches it firmly.

V,J,D,CDR3
TRBV19,TRBJ1-3,TRBD1,CASRDRVLSGNTIYF
TRBV2,TRBJ1-2,NA,CASSEWGNYVYTF
TRBV28,TRBJ1-4,TRBD1,CASSLSQGQGLEKLFF
TRBV3-1,TRBJ2-7,NA,CASSQDWAKGSYEQYF
TRBV5-1,TRBJ2-3,TRBD2,CASSYGLAGHTDTQYF
TRBV28,TRBJ1-4,NA,CASSTPIATNEKLFF
TRBV7-6,TRBJ2-7,NA,CASSLDMESYEQYF
TRBV11-2,TRBJ2-2,NA,CASSLVRTGELFF
TRBV6-1,TRBJ2-5,TRBD2,CASSKPAGLAWGRETQYF
TRBV6-1,TRBJ2-3,NA,CASSSRAGGTDTQYF
TRBV10-2,TRBJ2-1,TRBD1,CASRVETGTGQSYNEQFF
TRBV9,TRBJ2-1,NA,CASSVGSEQFF
TRBV20-1,TRBJ1-2,NA,CSASFEVYGYTF
TRBV20-1,TRBJ2-2,NA,CSAADGTLGELFF
TRBV5-6,TRBJ2-5,NA,CASSGGGGRRETQYF
TRBV6-5,TRBJ1-3,TRBD1,CASSYGDRAVGTIYF
TRBV20-1,TRBJ2-5,NA,CSASRRAQYF
TRBV7-9,TRBJ1-4,NA,CASSLAPSNEKLFF
TRBV6-1,TRBJ1-1,NA,CASSSRYRGDTEAFF
TRBV6-6,TRBJ2-2,TRBD2,CASSYGPGGTGELFF
TRBV6-2/TRBV6-3,TRBJ1-1,TRBD1,CASSYSPFVTGGRNTEAFF
TRBV9,TRBJ1-1,NA,CASSVGRLSTEAFF
TRBV6-2/TRBV6-3,TRBJ2-1,NA,CASGGGGGSNEQFF
TRBV3-1,TRBJ2-5,NA,CASSQDPKLTTDF
TRBV11-1,TRBJ2-6,NA,CASSRGLGANVLTF